The 6 T cell receptor beta chains given below trace back to one sample, sequenced in a study of blood T cell repertoires in COVID-19. Generated by immunoSEQ multiplex PCR, the TCRdb table keeps only in-frame clones and is missing some. The sample includes about 74,000 clones, under 95% of them seen just once. Material: peripheral blood. Receptors originate from a human donor in a cohort sampled during active COVID-19.

This chain links TRBV5-4 with TRBJ1-3; a weak D match, TRBD1 (6 bases). Germline values: CDR1 SGHNT, CDR2 YYREEE (reference sequence). The CDR3 consists of 15 residues. V was trimmed by 0 bases and J by 2 bases, leaving 9 bases between them. CDR3 amino acids: CASSLAQGPGNTIYF. CDR3 bases: TGTGCCAGCAGCTTGGCACAGGGCCCTGGAAACACCATATATTTT.

The chain joins TRBV9 to TRBJ1-1; maybe TRBD1 (5 bases). The CDR3 is 15 residues long. The germline V and J ends were trimmed by 4 bases and 1 base, with 14 bases remaining between them. Germline V gives CDR1 SGDLS, CDR2 YYNGEE. Here the CDR3 reads CASSPVGRGNTEAFF. The CDR3 bases are TGTGCCAGCAGCCCCGTGGGAAGGGGGAACACTGAAGCTTTCTTT. Filled out from reference TRBV9 and TRBJ1-1, the complete variable domain reads DSGVTQTPKHLITATGQRVTLRCSPRSGDLSVYWYQQSLDQGLQFLIQYYNGEERAKGNILERFSAQQFPDLHSELNLSSLELGDSALYFCASSPVGRGNTEAFFGQGTRLTVV.

The chain has TRBV30 and TRBJ2-5; 8 nucleotides agree with TRBD1. V dropped 5 bases and J dropped 4; count of bases not matched to a gene: 3. Germline V gene sequence: CDR1 GTSNPN, CDR2 SVGIG (reference sequence). The CDR3 covers 12 residues. In DNA, the CDR3 is TGTGCCTGGGGGACAGGTGGAGAGACCCAGTACTTC. Protein product: CAWGTGGETQYF.

The chain couples TRBV6-5 to TRBJ1-1, with 11 positions matching TRBD1. Germline loops: CDR1 MNHEY, CDR2 SVGAGI. The CDR3 sequence is 15 residues long. V lost 4 bases to trimming and J lost 0 bases; unmatched junction nucleotides: 1. The CDR3 DNA reads TGTGCCAGCAGTTGGGGACAGGGGGTGAACACTGAAGCTTTCTTT. Translated, it gives CASSWGQGVNTEAFF.

This chain joins TRBV5-1 and TRBJ2-7, with 7 bases that match TRBD2. CDR1 is SGHRS and CDR2 is YFSETQ in the germline V gene. V shed 5 bases, J shed 4 bases, and the junction held 6 bases outside the gene matches. The CDR3 totals 13 residues. The chain's CDR3 is CASSSGGRYEQYF. The DNA for the CDR3 is TGCGCCAGCAGTTCGGGGGGTAGATACGAGCAGTACTTC.

The chain links TRBV19 to TRBJ1-5, with 10 bases identical to TRBD1. V was pared by 8 bases and J by 6 bases, with 4 bases of the junction left unmatched. The CDR3 loop spans 13 amino acids. Germline values: CDR1 LNHDA, CDR2 SQIVND (reference sequence). CDR3 DNA sequence: TGTGCCAGTTGGACAGGGGGATTTCAGCCCCAGCATTTT. Encoded protein: CASWTGGFQPQHF.